A selection of T cell receptor beta chains follows, all from one sample in a study of cytomegalovirus exposure and HLA in healthy donors. Clones were read by immunoSEQ multiplex PCR, and TCRdb kept only the in-frame ones, dropping some. The sample lists tens of thousands of clones; 90% to 95% were seen once. Sequencing used PBMCs. All receptors derive from a young woman in good health and CMV-seronegative. CDR3s include the opening cysteine and the closing phenylalanine or tryptophan. Fields, in order: CDR3 protein, CDR3 DNA, V gene, D gene, clone size, J gene. The D gene is left open where the match is weak. Clone size is stated in some rows and not others, as once, few, many or a class when expanded.

CDR3 protein: CASILGGVHTEAFF; CDR3 DNA: TGTGCCAGCATTTTAGGAGGTGTCCACACTGAAGCTTTCTTT; V gene: TRBV6-1; D gene: NA; clone size: once; J gene: TRBJ1-1
CDR3 protein: CASSGQEVSNEQFF; CDR3 DNA: TGTGCCAGCAGTGGACAGGAAGTTAGCAATGAGCAGTTCTTC; V gene: TRBV6-1; D gene: NA; clone size: once; J gene: TRBJ2-1
CDR3 protein: CATTRRTAYNEQFF; CDR3 DNA: TGTGCCACTACTAGGCGGACAGCCTACAATGAGCAGTTCTTC; V gene: TRBV19; D gene: NA; clone size: NA; J gene: TRBJ2-1
CDR3 protein: CASSLHGTNEKLFF; CDR3 DNA: TGTGCCAGCAGTTTACATGGCACTAATGAAAAACTGTTTTTT; V gene: TRBV28; D gene: NA; clone size: once; J gene: TRBJ1-4
CDR3 protein: CASSLVPDRGYEQYF; CDR3 DNA: TGTGCCAGCAGTTTAGTGCCCGACAGAGGCTACGAGCAGTACTTC; V gene: TRBV27; D gene: NA; clone size: NA; J gene: TRBJ2-7
CDR3 protein: CASSHTLTQMNTEAFF; CDR3 DNA: TGTGCCAGTAGTCATACCCTGACACAGATGAACACTGAAGCTTTCTTT; V gene: TRBV19; D gene: NA; clone size: few; J gene: TRBJ1-1
CDR3 protein: CASSFRDRSTEAFF; CDR3 DNA: TGTGCCAGCAGTTTCCGGGACAGAAGCACTGAAGCTTTCTTT; V gene: TRBV27; D gene: TRBD1; clone size: NA; J gene: TRBJ1-1
CDR3 protein: CASTPGTVTKETQYF; CDR3 DNA: TGTGCCAGTACCCCTGGAACAGTTACAAAAGAGACCCAGTACTTC; V gene: TRBV9; D gene: NA; clone size: NA; J gene: TRBJ2-5
CDR3 protein: CASSITRGPYEQYF; CDR3 DNA: TGTGCCAGCTCCATCACCAGGGGGCCGTACGAGCAGTACTTC; V gene: TRBV27; D gene: TRBD1; clone size: NA; J gene: TRBJ2-7
CDR3 protein: CASSIGTTRYEQYF; CDR3 DNA: TGTGCCAGCAGCATCGGGACTACCCGTTACGAGCAGTACTTC; V gene: TRBV7-2; D gene: TRBD2; clone size: NA; J gene: TRBJ2-7
CDR3 protein: CASSLAELGGKLFF; CDR3 DNA: TGTGCCAGCAGCTTAGCGGAGCTGGGGGGAAAACTGTTTTTT; V gene: TRBV7-2; D gene: NA; clone size: NA; J gene: TRBJ1-4
CDR3 protein: CASSATGGIGYGYTF; CDR3 DNA: TGTGCCAGCAGCGCCACAGGGGGCATCGGCTATGGCTACACCTTC; V gene: TRBV2; D gene: TRBD1; clone size: once; J gene: TRBJ1-2
CDR3 protein: CASSKPLAGNTDTQYF; CDR3 DNA: TGTGCCAGCAGCAAACCCTTAGCGGGGAACACAGATACGCAGTATTTT; V gene: TRBV11-2; D gene: TRBD2; clone size: NA; J gene: TRBJ2-3
CDR3 protein: CASRLAANTGELFF; CDR3 DNA: TGTGCCAGCAGACTAGCGGCGAACACCGGGGAGCTGTTTTTT; V gene: TRBV6-1; D gene: TRBD2; clone size: NA; J gene: TRBJ2-2
CDR3 protein: CASSLGIGGDIQYF; CDR3 DNA: TGTGCCAGCAGTCTCGGGATAGGGGGGGACATTCAGTACTTC; V gene: TRBV7-6; D gene: NA; clone size: NA; J gene: TRBJ2-4
CDR3 protein: CASSYNSETGDGYTF; CDR3 DNA: TGTGCCAGCAGTTACAATAGTGAGACAGGGGATGGCTACACCTTC; V gene: TRBV6-5; D gene: TRBD1; clone size: NA; J gene: TRBJ1-2
CDR3 protein: CASSTASWRSRGGTGELFF; CDR3 DNA: TGTGCCAGCAGCACGGCGAGTTGGCGGTCCAGAGGTGGAACCGGGGAGCTGTTTTTT; V gene: TRBV11-2; D gene: NA; clone size: NA; J gene: TRBJ2-2
CDR3 protein: CSAFLDRGFEAFF; CDR3 DNA: TGCAGCGCATTCCTGGACAGGGGGTTTGAAGCTTTCTTT; V gene: TRBV29-1; D gene: TRBD1; clone size: NA; J gene: TRBJ1-1
CDR3 protein: CASSEAARGTEAFF; CDR3 DNA: TGTGCCAGCAGTGAAGCTGCAAGGGGGACTGAAGCTTTCTTT; V gene: TRBV6-1; D gene: NA; clone size: NA; J gene: TRBJ1-1
CDR3 protein: CASSVGTSGSIETQYF; CDR3 DNA: TGCGCCAGCAGCGTGGGGACTAGCGGGAGTATAGAGACCCAGTACTTC; V gene: TRBV5-1; D gene: TRBD2; clone size: NA; J gene: TRBJ2-5
CDR3 protein: CASSGGQSNYGYTF; CDR3 DNA: TGTGCCAGCAGCGGTGGACAGTCTAACTATGGCTACACCTTC; V gene: TRBV7-9; D gene: NA; clone size: NA; J gene: TRBJ1-2
CDR3 protein: CASSYSGQILLYEQYF; CDR3 DNA: TGTGCCAGCAGTTACTCAGGACAGATATTACTCTACGAGCAGTACTTC; V gene: TRBV6-5; D gene: NA; clone size: NA; J gene: TRBJ2-7
CDR3 protein: CASSPEGQSYGYTF; CDR3 DNA: TGTGCCAGCTCACCCGAAGGACAGTCCTATGGCTACACCTTC; V gene: TRBV18; D gene: NA; clone size: NA; J gene: TRBJ1-2
CDR3 protein: CASSEGTSLVNEQFF; CDR3 DNA: TGTGCCAGCAGTGAGGGGACTAGCCTCGTCAATGAGCAGTTCTTC; V gene: TRBV6-1; D gene: TRBD2; clone size: NA; J gene: TRBJ2-1
CDR3 protein: CASNTGGYGYTF; CDR3 DNA: TGTGCCAGCAACACAGGTGGCTATGGCTACACCTTC; V gene: TRBV6-5; D gene: NA; clone size: NA; J gene: TRBJ1-2
CDR3 protein: CAWSTSDEQFF; CDR3 DNA: TGTGCCTGGAGTACTAGCGATGAGCAGTTCTTC; V gene: TRBV30; D gene: TRBD2; clone size: NA; J gene: TRBJ2-1
CDR3 protein: CASSPGGEEQYF; CDR3 DNA: TGTGCCAGCTCACCCGGGGGAGAAGAGCAGTACTTC; V gene: TRBV18; D gene: NA; clone size: NA; J gene: TRBJ2-7
CDR3 protein: CAWSSPGSSYEQYF; CDR3 DNA: TGTGCCTGGAGTAGCCCAGGTTCCTCCTACGAGCAGTACTTC; V gene: TRBV30; D gene: NA; clone size: NA; J gene: TRBJ2-7
CDR3 protein: CASSLLTSGVTYEQYF; CDR3 DNA: TGTGCCAGCAGTTTATTAACTAGCGGGGTAACCTACGAGCAGTACTTC; V gene: TRBV27; D gene: TRBD2; clone size: NA; J gene: TRBJ2-7
CDR3 protein: CASSDRGGPDTQYF; CDR3 DNA: TGTGCCAGCAGTGACCGGGGGGGACCAGATACGCAGTATTTT; V gene: TRBV6-4; D gene: TRBD2; clone size: NA; J gene: TRBJ2-3
CDR3 protein: CASSLGLAGGPGEQYF; CDR3 DNA: TGTGCCAGCAGCCTGGGACTAGCGGGAGGGCCGGGCGAGCAGTACTTC; V gene: TRBV7-9; D gene: TRBD2; clone size: NA; J gene: TRBJ2-7
CDR3 protein: CASSSRRYAGELFF; CDR3 DNA: TGTGCCAGCAGCTCCCGCCGGTACGCCGGGGAGCTGTTTTTT; V gene: TRBV11-3; D gene: NA; clone size: NA; J gene: TRBJ2-2
CDR3 protein: CASSPPLGNYEQFF; CDR3 DNA: TGTGCCAGCAGTCCTCCCCTAGGTAACTATGAGCAGTTCTTC; V gene: TRBV27; D gene: NA; clone size: NA; J gene: TRBJ2-1
CDR3 protein: CASRNRGRTDTQYF; CDR3 DNA: TGTGCCAGCAGAAACAGGGGGCGCACAGATACGCAGTATTTT; V gene: TRBV27; D gene: TRBD1; clone size: NA; J gene: TRBJ2-3
CDR3 protein: CASSFFDEQYF; CDR3 DNA: TGTGCCAGCAGTTTCTTCGACGAGCAGTACTTC; V gene: TRBV28; D gene: NA; clone size: once; J gene: TRBJ2-7
CDR3 protein: CASSERVSGGREFF; CDR3 DNA: TGCGCCAGCAGTGAAAGGGTTAGCGGTGGAAGGGAGTTCTTC; V gene: TRBV10-1; D gene: NA; clone size: NA; J gene: TRBJ2-1
CDR3 protein: CASSQETDQGQLAEQFF; CDR3 DNA: TGTGCCAGCAGCCAAGAGACTGACCAGGGACAGCTAGCTGAGCAGTTCTTC; V gene: TRBV4-2; D gene: TRBD1; clone size: NA; J gene: TRBJ2-1